This T cell receptor (beta chain) came from a study of blood T cell repertoires in COVID-19. Two negative PCRs, clearance, or symptom resolution were required of recovered Cohort 3 donors. In its sample, this clone was seen a few times. TCRdb's copy holds only in-frame clones and misses some; the assay was immunoSEQ multiplex PCR. Among a few hundred thousand clones listed, roughly 87% were seen once. The trim removed 2 bases at V and 2 bases at J, leaving 19 bases unmatched. This CDR3 contains 20 residues. CDR1 SGHRS and CDR2 YFSETQ come from the germline V gene. The source material was PBMCs or T cells enriched from blood (not recorded which). The chain couples TRBV5-1 to TRBJ1-2, with 9 nucleotides matching TRBD1. The TCR sequence derives from a woman in her 50s who had recovered from COVID-19. CDR3 amino acids: CASSFQHFTGTGSPNYGYTF. CDR3 nucleotide sequence: TGCGCCAGCAGCTTTCAACATTTTACCGGGACAGGGTCACCCAACTATGGCTACACCTTC. Based on the CDR3 plus reference TRBV5-1 and TRBJ1-2, the full variable domain is KAGVTQTPRYLIKTRGQQVTLSCSPISGHRSVSWYQQTPGQGLQFLFEYFSETQRNKGNFPGRFSGRQFSNSRSEMNVSTLELGDSALYLCASSFQHFTGTGSPNYGYTFGSGTRLTVV.